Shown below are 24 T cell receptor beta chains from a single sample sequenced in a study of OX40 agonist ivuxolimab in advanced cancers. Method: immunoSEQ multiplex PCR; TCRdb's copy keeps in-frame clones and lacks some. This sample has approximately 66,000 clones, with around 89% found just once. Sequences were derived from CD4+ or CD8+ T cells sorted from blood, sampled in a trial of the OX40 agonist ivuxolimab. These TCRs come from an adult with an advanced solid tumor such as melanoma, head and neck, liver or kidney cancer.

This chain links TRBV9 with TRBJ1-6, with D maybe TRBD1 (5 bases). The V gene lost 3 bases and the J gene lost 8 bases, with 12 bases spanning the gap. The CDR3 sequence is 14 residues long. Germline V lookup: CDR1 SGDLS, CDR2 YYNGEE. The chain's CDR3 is CASSARWGDSPLHF. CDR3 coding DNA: TGTGCCAGCAGCGCCCGATGGGGCGATTCACCCCTCCACTTT.

The DNA of the CDR3 is TGCGCCAGCACTATAGCGGCTTCCTACAATGAGCAGTTCTTC. This translates into CASTIAASYNEQFF. The chain joins TRBV5-1 to TRBJ2-1, with a tentative D call TRBD2 (6 bases). CDR1 SGHRS and CDR2 YFSETQ come from the germline V gene. The CDR3 length is 14 residues. V dropped 6 bases and J dropped 1 base, with 11 bases sitting between them.

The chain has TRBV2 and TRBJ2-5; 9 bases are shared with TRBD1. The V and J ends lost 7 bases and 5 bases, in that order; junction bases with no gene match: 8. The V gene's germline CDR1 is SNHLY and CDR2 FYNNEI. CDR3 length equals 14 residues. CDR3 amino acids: CASNRQGGVETQYF. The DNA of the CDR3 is TGTGCCAGCAACCGACAGGGGGGGGTGGAGACCCAGTACTTC.

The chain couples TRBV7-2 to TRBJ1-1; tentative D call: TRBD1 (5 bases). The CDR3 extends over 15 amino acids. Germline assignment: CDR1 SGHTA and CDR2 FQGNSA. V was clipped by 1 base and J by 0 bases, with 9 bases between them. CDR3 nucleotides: TGTGCCAGCAGCTTAGAGTCGGGGCTGAACACTGAAGCTTTCTTT. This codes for CASSLESGLNTEAFF.

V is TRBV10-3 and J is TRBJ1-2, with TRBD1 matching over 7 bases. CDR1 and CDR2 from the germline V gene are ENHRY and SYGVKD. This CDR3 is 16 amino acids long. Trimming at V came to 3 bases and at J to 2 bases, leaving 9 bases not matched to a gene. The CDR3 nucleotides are TGTGCCATCAGTGATGGAGGGGGCAACCTAAACTATGGCTACACCTTC. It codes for CAISDGGGNLNYGYTF.

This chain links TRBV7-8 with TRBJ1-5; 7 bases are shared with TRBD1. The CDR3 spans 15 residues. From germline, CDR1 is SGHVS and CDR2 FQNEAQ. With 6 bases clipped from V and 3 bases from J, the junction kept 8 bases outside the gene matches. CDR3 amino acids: CASSSHRGNNQPQHF. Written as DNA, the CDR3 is TGTGCCAGCAGTTCACACAGGGGTAACAATCAGCCCCAGCATTTT.

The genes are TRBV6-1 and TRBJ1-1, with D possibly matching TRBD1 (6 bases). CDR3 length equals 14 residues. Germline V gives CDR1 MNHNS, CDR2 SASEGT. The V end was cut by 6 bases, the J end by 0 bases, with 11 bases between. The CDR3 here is CASRYTGLNTEAFF. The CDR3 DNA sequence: TGTGCCAGCAGGTACACAGGGTTGAACACTGAAGCTTTCTTT.

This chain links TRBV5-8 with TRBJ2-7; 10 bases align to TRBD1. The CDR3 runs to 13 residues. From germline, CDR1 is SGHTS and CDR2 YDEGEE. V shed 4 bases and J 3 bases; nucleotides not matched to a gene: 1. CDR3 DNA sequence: TGTGCCAGCAGCCGGGACAGGGGCTACGAGCAGTACTTC. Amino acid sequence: CASSRDRGYEQYF.

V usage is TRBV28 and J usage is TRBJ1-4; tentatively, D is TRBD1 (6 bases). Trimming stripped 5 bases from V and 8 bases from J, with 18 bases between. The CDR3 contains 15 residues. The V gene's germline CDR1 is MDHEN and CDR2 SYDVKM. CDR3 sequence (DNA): TGTGCCAGCAGTGACAGGACGGCGGTGGGAGAAAAACTGTTTTTT. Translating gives CASSDRTAVGEKLFF.

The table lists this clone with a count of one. Written as DNA, the CDR3 is TGTGCCAGCAGTGTAGCCCGTAGCAATCAGCCCCAGCATTTT. Translating gives CASSVARSNQPQHF. The J gene is TRBJ1-5, the V gene TRBV6-1; D gene ambiguous. The CDR3 is 14 residues long. The germline V gene has CDR1 MNHNS and CDR2 SASEGT. V lost 4 bases, J lost 0 bases, and 7 bases lay in between.

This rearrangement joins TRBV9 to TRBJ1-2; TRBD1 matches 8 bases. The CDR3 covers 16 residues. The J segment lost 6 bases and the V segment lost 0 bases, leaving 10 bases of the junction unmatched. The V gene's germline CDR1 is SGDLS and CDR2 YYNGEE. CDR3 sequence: CASSVDSWTGSDGYTF. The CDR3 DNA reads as TGTGCCAGCAGCGTAGATAGTTGGACAGGGTCCGATGGCTACACCTTC.

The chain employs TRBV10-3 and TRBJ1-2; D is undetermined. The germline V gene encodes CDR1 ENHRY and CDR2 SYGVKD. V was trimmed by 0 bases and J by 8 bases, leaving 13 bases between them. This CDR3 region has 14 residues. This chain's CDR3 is CAISESFSPGGYTF. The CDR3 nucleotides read TGTGCCATCAGTGAGTCCTTCTCCCCGGGGGGCTACACCTTC.

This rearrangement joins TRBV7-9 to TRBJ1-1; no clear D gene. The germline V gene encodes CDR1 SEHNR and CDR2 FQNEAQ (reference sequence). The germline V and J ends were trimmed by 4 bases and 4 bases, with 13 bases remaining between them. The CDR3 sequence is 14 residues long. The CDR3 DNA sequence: TGTGCCAGCAGCTCAAGGGTTGTGGGCACTGAAGCTTTCTTT. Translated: CASSSRVVGTEAFF. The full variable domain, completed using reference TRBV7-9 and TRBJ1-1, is DTGVSQNPRHKITKRGQNVTFRCDPISEHNRLYWYRQTLGQGPEFLTYFQNEAQLEKSRLLSDRFSAERPKGSFSTLEIQRTEQGDSAMYLCASSSRVVGTEAFFGQGTRLTVV.

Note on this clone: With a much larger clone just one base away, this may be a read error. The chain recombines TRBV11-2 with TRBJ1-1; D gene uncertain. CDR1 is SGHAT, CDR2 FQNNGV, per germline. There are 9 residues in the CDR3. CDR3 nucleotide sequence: TGTGCCCCTAACACTGGAGCTTTCTTT. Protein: CAPNTGAFF.

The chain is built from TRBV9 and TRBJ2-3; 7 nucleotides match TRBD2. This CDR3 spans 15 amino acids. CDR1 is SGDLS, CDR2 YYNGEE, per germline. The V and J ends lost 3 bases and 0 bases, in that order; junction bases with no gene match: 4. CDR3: CASSASSGSTDTQYF. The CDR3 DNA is TGTGCCAGCAGCGCCTCTAGCGGCAGCACAGATACGCAGTATTTT.

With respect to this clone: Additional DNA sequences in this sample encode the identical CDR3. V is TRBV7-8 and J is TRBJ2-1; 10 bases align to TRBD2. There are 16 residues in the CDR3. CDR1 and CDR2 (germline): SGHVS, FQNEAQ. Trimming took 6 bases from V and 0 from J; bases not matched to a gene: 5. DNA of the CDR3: TGTGCCAGCAGTTTGAGCGGGGGGGCCTCCTACAATGAGCAGTTCTTC. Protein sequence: CASSLSGGASYNEQFF.

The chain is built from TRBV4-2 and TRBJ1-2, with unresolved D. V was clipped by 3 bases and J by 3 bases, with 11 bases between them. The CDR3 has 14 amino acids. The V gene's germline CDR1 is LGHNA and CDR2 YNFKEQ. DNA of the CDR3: TGTGCCAGCAGCCACGGACCTTCCGACTATGGCTACACCTTC. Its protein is CASSHGPSDYGYTF.

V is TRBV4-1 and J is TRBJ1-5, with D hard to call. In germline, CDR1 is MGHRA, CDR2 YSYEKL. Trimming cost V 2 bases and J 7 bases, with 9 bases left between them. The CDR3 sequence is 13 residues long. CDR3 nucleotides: TGCGCCAGCAGCCAAACGGGGATACAGCCCCAGCATTTT. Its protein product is CASSQTGIQPQHF.

The CDR3 bases are TGTGCCACCAGCAATATACAGGGAGACGGTGGCTACACCTTC. The encoded protein is CATSNIQGDGGYTF. This rearrangement joins TRBV15 to TRBJ1-2, with TRBD1 as a possible D gene (6 bases). This CDR3 contains 14 residues. Germline V CDR1 and CDR2: LNHNV, YYDKDF (reference sequence). Trimming took off 4 bases at V and 7 bases at J, with 16 bases between the two ends.

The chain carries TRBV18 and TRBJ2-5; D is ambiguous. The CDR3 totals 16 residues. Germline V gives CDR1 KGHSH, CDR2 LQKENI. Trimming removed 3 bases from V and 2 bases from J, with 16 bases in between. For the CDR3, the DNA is TGTGCCAGCTCACCGGACCTCCTTAGTAATCAAGAGACCCAGTACTTC. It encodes CASSPDLLSNQETQYF.

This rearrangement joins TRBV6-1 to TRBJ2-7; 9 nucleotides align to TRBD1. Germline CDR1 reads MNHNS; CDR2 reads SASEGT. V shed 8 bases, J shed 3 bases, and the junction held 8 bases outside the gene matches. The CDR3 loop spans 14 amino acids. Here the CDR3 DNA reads TGTGCCAGCCTCCCGACAGGGGGATTCTACGAGCAGTACTTC. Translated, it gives CASLPTGGFYEQYF.

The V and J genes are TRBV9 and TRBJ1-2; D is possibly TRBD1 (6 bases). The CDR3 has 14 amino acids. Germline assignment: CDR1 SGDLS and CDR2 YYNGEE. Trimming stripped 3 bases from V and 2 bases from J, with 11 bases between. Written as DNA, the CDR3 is TGTGCCAGCAGCGGGGGGCTGGGGAACTATGGCTACACCTTC. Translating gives CASSGGLGNYGYTF.

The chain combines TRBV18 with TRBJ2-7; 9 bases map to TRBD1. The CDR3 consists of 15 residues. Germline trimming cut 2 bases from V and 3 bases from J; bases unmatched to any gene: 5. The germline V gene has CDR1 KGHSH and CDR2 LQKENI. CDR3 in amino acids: CASSPGGTGSYEQYF. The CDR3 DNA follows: TGTGCCAGCTCACCAGGCGGGACAGGGAGCTACGAGCAGTACTTC.

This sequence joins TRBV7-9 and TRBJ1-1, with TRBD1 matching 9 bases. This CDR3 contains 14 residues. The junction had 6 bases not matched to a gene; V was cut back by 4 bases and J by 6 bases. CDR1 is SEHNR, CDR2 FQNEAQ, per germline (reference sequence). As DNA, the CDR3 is TGTGCCAGCAGCTCGGGACAGGGAGGTCCTGAAGCTTTCTTT. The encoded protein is CASSSGQGGPEAFF.